Below, 5 T cell receptor beta chains from the same sample are listed, as sequenced in a study of OX40 agonist ivuxolimab in advanced cancers. The method was immunoSEQ multiplex PCR; TCRdb's version includes in-frame clones alone and lacks a portion of them. The sample carries 70,000 or so clones, about 82% recorded once. Source: CD4+ or CD8+ T cells sorted from blood, taken in a trial of the OX40 agonist ivuxolimab. These receptors originate from an adult with an advanced solid tumor such as melanoma, head and neck, liver or kidney cancer.

With respect to this clone: Sequence at one end of the junction differs from germline and may be a read error. V gene TRBV15 combines with J gene TRBJ1-2; the D gene is possibly TRBD1 (5 bases). The germline V gene has CDR1 LNHNV and CDR2 YYDKDF (reference sequence). The CDR3 length is 12 residues. CDR3 sequence reads: CATSYPPQGLLF. In DNA, the CDR3 is TGTGCCACCAGCTACCCCCCCCAGGGATTACTCTTC.

V gene TRBV2 combines with J gene TRBJ2-2; 8 bases match TRBD2. The CDR3 covers 14 residues. CDR1 SNHLY and CDR2 FYNNEI come from the germline V gene. The V gene end was trimmed by 6 bases and the J gene end by 7 bases; junction bases not matched to a gene: 7. CDR3 in DNA: TGTGCCAGCAGCACGGGACTAGGGTACGGGGAGCTGTTTTTT. It yields the protein CASSTGLGYGELFF.

The DNA of the CDR3 is TGCGCCAGCGGGACACGGCCCAACTATGGCTACACCTTC. Translated: CASGTRPNYGYTF. The V gene is TRBV5-1, the J gene TRBJ1-2; a possible D gene is TRBD1 (6 bases). The V end was cut by 7 bases, the J end by 2 bases, with 12 bases between. Germline V gene lookup returns CDR1 SGHRS and CDR2 YFSETQ. The CDR3 extends over 13 amino acids.

This clone was counted a few times. The rearrangement uses TRBV5-1 and TRBJ2-1, with 8 bases matching TRBD2. CDR1 and CDR2 (germline): SGHRS, YFSETQ. Trimming took 4 bases from V and 9 from J; bases not matched to a gene: 9. This CDR3 region has 14 residues. The CDR3 reads CASSPAGARGEQFF. CDR3 nucleotide sequence: TGCGCCAGCAGCCCAGCGGGGGCGAGGGGTGAGCAGTTCTTC.

The V call is TRBV6-5, the J call TRBJ2-2; maybe TRBD1 (6 bases). V shed 2 bases and J shed 1 base, with 11 bases lying between them. The CDR3 runs 16 residues. CDR1 and CDR2 from the germline V gene are MNHEY and SVGAGI. CDR3 nucleotide sequence: TGTGCCAGCAGTTACGGACAGCTACAGAACACCGGGGAGCTGTTTTTT. Its translation is CASSYGQLQNTGELFF.